This entry features one TCR beta chain sequence. In the original workflow: Researchers report that nucleated cell counts were estimated from reference gene primer amplification. Only in-frame clones appear in the TCRdb table, and some are missing; sequencing was by immunoSEQ multiplex PCR. The D gene and trimming were derived from the DNA, and the V and J assignments and clone size from that table. This sample yields more than 85,000 clones, of which about nine tenths are seen a single time; around 6% belongs to the top ten. Germline V gene data show CDR1 as PRHDT and CDR2 as FYEKMQ (reference sequence). The CDR3 runs to 13 residues. V lost 1 base, J lost 6 bases, and 2 bases stayed unmatched. The sample originates from a study of blood T cell repertoires in COVID-19.

The specimen sequenced was peripheral blood. The gene calls are TRBV13 and TRBJ2-5; 7 nucleotides line up with TRBD2. The TCR was taken from a man aged 65 to 85 with acute or convalescent COVID-19. The CDR3 spells CASSLVGGKTQYF. Here the CDR3 DNA reads TGTGCCAGCAGCTTAGTCGGGGGGAAGACCCAGTACTTC.